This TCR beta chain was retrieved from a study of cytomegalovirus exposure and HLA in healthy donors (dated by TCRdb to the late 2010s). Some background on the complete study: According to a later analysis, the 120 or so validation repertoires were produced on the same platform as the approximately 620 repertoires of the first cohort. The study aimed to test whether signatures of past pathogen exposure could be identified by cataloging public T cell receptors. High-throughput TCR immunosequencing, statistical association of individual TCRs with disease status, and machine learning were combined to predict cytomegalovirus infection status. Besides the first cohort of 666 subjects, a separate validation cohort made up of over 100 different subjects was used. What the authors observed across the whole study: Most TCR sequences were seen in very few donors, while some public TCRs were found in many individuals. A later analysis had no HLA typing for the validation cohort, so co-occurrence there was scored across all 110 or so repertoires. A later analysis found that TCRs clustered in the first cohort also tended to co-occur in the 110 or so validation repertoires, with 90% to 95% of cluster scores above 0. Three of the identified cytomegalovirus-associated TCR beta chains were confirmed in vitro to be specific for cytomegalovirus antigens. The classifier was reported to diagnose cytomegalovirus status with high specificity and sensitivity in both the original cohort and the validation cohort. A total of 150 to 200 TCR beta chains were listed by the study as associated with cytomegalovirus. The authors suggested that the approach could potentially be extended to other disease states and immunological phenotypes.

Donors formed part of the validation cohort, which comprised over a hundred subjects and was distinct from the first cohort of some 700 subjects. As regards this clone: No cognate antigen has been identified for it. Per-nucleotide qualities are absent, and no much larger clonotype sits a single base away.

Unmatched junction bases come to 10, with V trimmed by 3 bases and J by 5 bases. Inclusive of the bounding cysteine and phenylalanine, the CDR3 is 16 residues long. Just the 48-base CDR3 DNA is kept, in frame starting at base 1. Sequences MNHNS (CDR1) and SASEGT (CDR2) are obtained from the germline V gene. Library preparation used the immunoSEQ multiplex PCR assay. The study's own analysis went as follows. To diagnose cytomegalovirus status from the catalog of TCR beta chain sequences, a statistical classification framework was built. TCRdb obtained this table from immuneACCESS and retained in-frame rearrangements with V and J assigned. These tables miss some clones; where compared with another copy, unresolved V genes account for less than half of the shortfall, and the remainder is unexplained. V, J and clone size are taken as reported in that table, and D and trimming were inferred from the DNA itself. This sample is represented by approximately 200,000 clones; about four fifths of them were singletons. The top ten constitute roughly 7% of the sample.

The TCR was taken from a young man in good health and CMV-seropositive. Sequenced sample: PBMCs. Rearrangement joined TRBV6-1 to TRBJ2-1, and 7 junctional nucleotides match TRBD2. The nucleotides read TGTGCCAGCAGTGAGCTTACGACTAGCATCCACAATGAGCAGTTCTTC. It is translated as CASSELTTSIHNEQFF.